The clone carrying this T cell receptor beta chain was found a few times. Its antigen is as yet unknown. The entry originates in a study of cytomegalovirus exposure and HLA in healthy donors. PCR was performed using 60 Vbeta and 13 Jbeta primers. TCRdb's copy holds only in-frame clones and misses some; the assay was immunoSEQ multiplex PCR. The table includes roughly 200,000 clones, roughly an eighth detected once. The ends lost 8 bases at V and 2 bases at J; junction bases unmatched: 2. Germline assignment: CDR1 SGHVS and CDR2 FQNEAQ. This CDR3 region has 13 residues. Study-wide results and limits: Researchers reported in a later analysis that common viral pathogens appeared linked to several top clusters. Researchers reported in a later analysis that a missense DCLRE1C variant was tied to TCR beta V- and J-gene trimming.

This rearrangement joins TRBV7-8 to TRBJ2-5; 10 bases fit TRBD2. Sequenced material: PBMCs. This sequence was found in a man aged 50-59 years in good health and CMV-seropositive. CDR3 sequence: CASLAGGQETQYF. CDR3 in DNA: TGTGCCAGCTTAGCGGGGGGACAAGAGACCCAGTACTTC.